This T cell receptor (beta chain) comes out of a study of blood T cells in healthy people across ages. Combining a sample-barcoded 5' primer with a J-beta primer mix, a second PCR ran for 7 to 11 cycles. TCRdb processed the 5' RACE reads anew with MiXCR; each CDR3 protein has one entry. The table includes more than 1.4 million distinct CDR3 sequences, approximately 40% detected once. V dropped 1 base and J dropped 1 base, with 9 bases sitting between them. The CDR3 is 14 residues long. Germline lookup yields CDR1 SGDLS and CDR2 YYNGEE. The chain carries TRBV9 and TRBJ2-7; D uncertain. The TCR sequence derives from a woman between 18 and 29 years old in good health. Material: blood. CDR3 DNA: TGTGCCAGCAGCGTAAATGTGGGGTCCTACGAGCAGTACTTC. Its translation is CASSVNVGSYEQYF.